This T cell receptor (beta chain) was recovered during a study of cytomegalovirus exposure and HLA in healthy donors (dated by TCRdb to about 2017). For the study in its entirety: According to a later analysis, the roughly 130 validation repertoires were produced on the same platform as the 666 repertoires of the first cohort. The study aimed to test whether cataloging public T cell receptors could reveal signatures of past pathogen exposure. In addition to the first cohort of roughly 700 subjects, a separate validation cohort of 120 different subjects was used. High-throughput TCR immunosequencing, statistical association of individual TCRs with disease status, and machine learning were combined to predict cytomegalovirus infection status.

This clone was observed a handful of times. This clone's antigen is unknown. The record has no base qualities; no much larger clone is one base away. Receptors were amplified or captured by the immunoSEQ multiplex PCR assay. The study's own analysis went as follows. A statistical classification framework was built to diagnose cytomegalovirus status from the catalog of TCR beta chain sequences. The immuneACCESS repertoire file appears here via TCRdb, limited to in-frame rearrangements. These files lack a portion of the clones; in checked studies, under half of the deficit traces to unresolved V genes, and the cause of the others is not known. V and J calls and clone size follow that table, whereas D and trimming were derived from the DNA. The sample table contains fewer than 200,000 clones; only one count was recorded for 75% to 90% of them. The ten top clones hold approximately 2.4% of the sample.

The CDR3 sequence holds 14 residues, the cysteine and phenylalanine included. Only CDR3 DNA remains: 42 bases, in frame from the first base. The germline V gene gives CDR1 as MNHEY and CDR2 as SVGAGI. V was cut back by 5 bases and J by 0 bases, leaving a gap of 9 bases between them. Here is what the overall study found, with its caveats: The authors suggested that the approach could potentially be generalized to other disease states and immunological phenotypes. A later analysis found that TCRs clustered in the first cohort also tended to co-occur in the 130 or so validation repertoires, with 90% to 95% of cluster scores above 0. A few of the identified cytomegalovirus-associated TCR beta chains were confirmed in vitro to be specific for cytomegalovirus antigens. The study gave a list of 150 to 200 TCR beta chains associated with cytomegalovirus. While some public TCRs were present in many individuals, most TCR sequences turned up only very rarely across donors. All 120 or so repertoires were used to score co-occurrence in the validation cohort in a later analysis, because that analysis had no HLA typing for the cohort. In both the original and validation cohorts, the classifier was reported to diagnose cytomegalovirus status with high specificity and sensitivity.

Donors formed part of the validation cohort, which comprised approximately 130 subjects and was distinct from the first cohort of under 850 subjects. The sequence was obtained from a woman aged 18-29 years in good health and CMV-seronegative. The specimen sequenced was PBMCs. The rearranged segments are TRBV6-5 and TRBJ2-3; the D gene lacks a confident call. CDR3 reads: CASSPRQSTDTQYF. The bases are TGTGCCAGCAGTCCCCGCCAGAGCACAGATACGCAGTATTTT.